A single T cell receptor beta chain is shown here with its context. The data were obtained in a study of blood T cell repertoires in COVID-19. Study in general: Sources were T cells, B-cell-depleted T cells, or PBMCs; the material itself was cDNA or gDNA.

In the original workflow: Amplifying reference gene primers gave estimates of nucleated cell counts. Assay: immunoSEQ multiplex PCR; the TCRdb copy retains only in-frame clones and omits some. V, J and clone size reflect that table, while D and trimming were determined from the DNA. The sample has around 100,000 clones, 84% seen once. V was pared by 3 bases and J by 8 bases, with 9 bases of the junction left unmatched. Germline values: CDR1 SGHRS, CDR2 YFSETQ. The CDR3 covers 16 residues. Sequencing input: peripheral blood. The V call is TRBV5-1, the J call TRBJ1-6; the match to TRBD1 covers 9 bases. The clonotype was recovered from a woman between 55 and 75 years old with acute or convalescent COVID-19. The DNA of the CDR3 is TGCGCCAGCAGCTCCAGGACAGGGGTGGCTGATTCACCCCTCCACTTT. This encodes CASSSRTGVADSPLHF.